A single sample gave rise to the 2 T cell receptor beta chains below, sequenced in a study of radiotherapy plus CTLA-4 blockade in lung cancer. The repertoire was sequenced with immunoSEQ multiplex PCR; TCRdb's copy has only in-frame clones and lacks some. Of approximately 65,000 clones listed, 70% to 80% are singletons. The material sequenced was peripheral blood, taken from a patient treated with radiotherapy plus ipilimumab. The receptor set was obtained from a human donor with non-small cell lung cancer who had a complete response to radiotherapy plus ipilimumab.

This clone appeared a few times. The chain uses TRBV4-3 and TRBJ2-7, with no clear D. Per the germline V gene, CDR1 is LGHNA and CDR2 is YSLEER. Trimming removed 0 bases from V and 3 bases from J, with 9 bases in between. CDR3 length: 14 residues. CDR3 loop: CASSQETESYEQYF. The CDR3 coding sequence is TGCGCCAGCAGCCAAGAAACAGAAAGCTACGAGCAGTACTTC.

V is TRBV18 and J is TRBJ1-2; 8 nucleotides line up with TRBD1. This CDR3 is built from 15 residues. With V trimmed by 0 bases and J by 4 bases, 4 bases remained unmatched. Germline assignment: CDR1 KGHSH and CDR2 LQKENI. The CDR3 loop reads CASSPPTGEGYGYTF. The CDR3 DNA reads TGTGCCAGCTCACCACCGACAGGGGAGGGCTATGGCTACACCTTC.